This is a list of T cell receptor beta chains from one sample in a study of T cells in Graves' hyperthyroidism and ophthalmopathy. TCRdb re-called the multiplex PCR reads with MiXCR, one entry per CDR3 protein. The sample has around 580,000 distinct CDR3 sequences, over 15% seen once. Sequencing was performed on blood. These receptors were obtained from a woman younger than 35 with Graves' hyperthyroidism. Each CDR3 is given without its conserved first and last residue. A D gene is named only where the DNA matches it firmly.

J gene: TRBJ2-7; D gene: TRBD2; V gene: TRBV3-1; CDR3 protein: ASSRRGLAGEFEQY
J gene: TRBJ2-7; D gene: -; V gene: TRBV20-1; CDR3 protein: SAREAVYEQY
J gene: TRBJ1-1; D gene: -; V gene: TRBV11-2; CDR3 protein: ASSLDPGPDTEAF
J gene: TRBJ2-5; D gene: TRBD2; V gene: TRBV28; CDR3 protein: ASSFSPLSGRLQETQY
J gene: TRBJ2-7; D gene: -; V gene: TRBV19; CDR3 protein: ASSGRPNVEQY
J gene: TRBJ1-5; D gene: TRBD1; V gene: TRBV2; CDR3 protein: ASSDPRGNQPQH
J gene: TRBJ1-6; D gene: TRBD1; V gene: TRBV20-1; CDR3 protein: SAPVGQANSPLH
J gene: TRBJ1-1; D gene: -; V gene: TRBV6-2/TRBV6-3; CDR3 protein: ASSWRANEAF
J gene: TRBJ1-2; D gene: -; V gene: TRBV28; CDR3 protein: ASRQANYGYT
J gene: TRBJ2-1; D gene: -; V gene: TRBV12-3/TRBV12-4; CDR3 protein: ASTKVSYNEQF
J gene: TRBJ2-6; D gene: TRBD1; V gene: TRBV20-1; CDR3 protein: SAWGEGTASSGANVLT
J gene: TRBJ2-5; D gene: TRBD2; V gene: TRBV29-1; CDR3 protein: STGVSGRQETQY
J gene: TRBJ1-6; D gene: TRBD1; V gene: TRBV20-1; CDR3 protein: SARDRGKNSPLH
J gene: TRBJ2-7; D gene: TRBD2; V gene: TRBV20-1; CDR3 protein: SAPPRGGLGEQY
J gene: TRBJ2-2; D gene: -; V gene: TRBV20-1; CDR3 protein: SARSRVIGELF
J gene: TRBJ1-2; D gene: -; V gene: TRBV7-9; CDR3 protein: ASSYDSPNYGYT
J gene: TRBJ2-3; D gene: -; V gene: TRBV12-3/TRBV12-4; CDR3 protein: ASSFGGQADTQY
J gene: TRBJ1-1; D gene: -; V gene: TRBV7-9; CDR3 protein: ASSLVGLAF
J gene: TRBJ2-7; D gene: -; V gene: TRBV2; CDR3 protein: ASRRLMAYEQY
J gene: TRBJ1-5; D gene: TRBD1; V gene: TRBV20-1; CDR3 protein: SARDRRGTGHGNQPQH
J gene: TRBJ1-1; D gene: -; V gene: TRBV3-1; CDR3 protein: ASSQDGAVYTEAF
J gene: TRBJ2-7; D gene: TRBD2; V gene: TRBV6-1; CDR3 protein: ASSPGLAGEGEQY
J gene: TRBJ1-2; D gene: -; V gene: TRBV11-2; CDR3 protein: ASSHLRSYGYT
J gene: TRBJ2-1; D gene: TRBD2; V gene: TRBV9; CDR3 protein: ASSGGGTSYNEQF
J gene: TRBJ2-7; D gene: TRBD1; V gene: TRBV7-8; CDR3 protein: ASTRHRISGGEQY
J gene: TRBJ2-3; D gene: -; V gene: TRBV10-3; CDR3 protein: AISESDSYLPDTQY
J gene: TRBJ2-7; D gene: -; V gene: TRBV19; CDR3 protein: ASSPLRGPSRHEQY
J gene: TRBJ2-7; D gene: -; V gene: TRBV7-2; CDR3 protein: ASSSLRGEQY
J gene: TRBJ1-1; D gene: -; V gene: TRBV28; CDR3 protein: ASFERRTEAF